This TCR beta chain was sequenced during a study of somatic mutations in cytotoxic T cells in rheumatoid arthritis. Original methodology: Patient CD8+ clones exceeding 1% seldom corresponded to published virus-specific TCRB sequences. Produced via immunoSEQ multiplex PCR; TCRdb's table is partial and in-frame only. Clone size and V and J calls were adopted from that table, with D and trimming inferred from the DNA. The sample lists a few thousand clones, around 90% seen once, with about 16% in the top ten. Germline V CDR1 and CDR2: MGHRA, YSYEKL. The CDR3 covers 16 residues. The V gene lost 4 bases and the J gene lost 7 bases, with 20 bases spanning the gap.

V gene TRBV4-1 combines with J gene TRBJ2-1, with TRBD1 as a possible D gene (6 bases). This TCR was sampled from a woman between 18 and 29 years old with rheumatoid arthritis. What was sequenced was CD8+ T cells sorted from blood. The CDR3 sequence: CASSPPPQGLRNEQFF. The DNA of the CDR3 is TGCGCCAGCAGCCCTCCCCCACAGGGTCTTAGAAATGAGCAGTTCTTC.